The 19 T cell receptor beta chains below all came from one sample that was sequenced in a study of blood T cell repertoires in COVID-19. Generated by immunoSEQ multiplex PCR, the TCRdb table keeps only in-frame clones and is missing some. The sample has 300,000 to 350,000 clones; about 88% are singletons. The sequencing input was PBMCs or T cells enriched from blood (not recorded which). These receptors all come from a woman between 25 and 40 years old who had been exposed to COVID-19.

V is TRBV18 and J is TRBJ2-7; 11 nucleotides agree with TRBD2. Germline V lookup: CDR1 KGHSH, CDR2 LQKENI. The J segment lost 0 bases and the V segment lost 4 bases, leaving 8 bases of the junction unmatched. The length of the CDR3 is 17 residues. The CDR3 DNA reads TGTGCCAGCTCACTAGGGACTAGCGGAACCCACTCCTACGAGCAGTACTTC. Residues: CASSLGTSGTHSYEQYF.

The genes are TRBV28 and TRBJ1-4; no firm D call. The CDR3 loop spans 14 amino acids. Germline assignment: CDR1 MDHEN and CDR2 SYDVKM. Trimming cost V 7 bases and J 6 bases, with 15 bases left between them. This chain's CDR3 is CASNPNRGYEKLFF. DNA for the CDR3: TGTGCCAGCAATCCCAACCGAGGGTATGAAAAACTGTTTTTT.

The chain joins TRBV11-3 to TRBJ2-1; 12 nucleotides align to TRBD2. V shed 4 bases and J 5 bases; nucleotides not matched to a gene: 9. CDR1 is SGHNT, CDR2 YENEEA, per germline. This CDR3 region has 17 residues. The CDR3 DNA reads as TGTGCCAGCAGCTCAGTCTTCGGACTAGCGGGAAACAATGAGCAGTTCTTC. Translation gives CASSSVFGLAGNNEQFF.

The chain is built from TRBV12-5 and TRBJ2-7; 14 positions agree with TRBD2. CDR1 LGHNT and CDR2 FRNRAP come from the germline V gene. The CDR3 runs 19 residues. V was pared by 5 bases and J by 1 base, with 13 bases of the junction left unmatched. As DNA, the CDR3 is TGTGCTAGTGGTCTAACCCCGGGACTAGCGGGAGTGGAGTCCTACGAGCAGTACTTC. Translating gives CASGLTPGLAGVESYEQYF.

This clone showed up just a few times. The chain is built from TRBV5-6 and TRBJ2-5; 9 positions match TRBD2. This CDR3 comprises 18 residues. V dropped 0 bases and J dropped 1; count of bases not matched to a gene: 10. From germline, CDR1 is SGHDT and CDR2 YYEEEE. The DNA for the CDR3 is TGTGCCAGCAGCTTGGATCGAGCGGGAGGCACATTCCAAGAGACCCAGTACTTC. Its translation is CASSLDRAGGTFQETQYF.

The chain uses TRBV28 and TRBJ2-2; possible D gene TRBD2, 5 bases. This CDR3 spans 17 amino acids. Per the germline V gene, CDR1 is MDHEN and CDR2 is SYDVKM. V was cut by 6 bases and J by 7 bases, with 24 bases left in between. CDR3 DNA sequence: TGTGCCAGCAGCCACCTCCGAGGGAGAGACCGCGGCGGGGAGCTGTTTTTT. This codes for CASSHLRGRDRGGELFF. The full variable domain, its missing parts supplied by reference TRBV28 and TRBJ2-2, is DVKVTQSSRYLVKRTGEKVFLECVQDMDHENMFWYRQDPGLGLRLIYFSYDVKMKEKGDIPEGYSVSREKKERFSLILESASTNQTSMYLCASSHLRGRDRGGELFFGEGSRLTVL.

The chain recombines TRBV9 with TRBJ2-1, with D possibly being TRBD2 (6 bases). CDR1 and CDR2 from the germline V gene are SGDLS and YYNGEE. Trimming stripped 2 bases from V and 0 bases from J, with 9 bases between. The CDR3 contains 15 residues. DNA for the CDR3: TGTGCCAGCAGCGTTAGCGGTGACTCCTACAATGAGCAGTTCTTC. This translates into CASSVSGDSYNEQFF.

The chain combines TRBV29-1 with TRBJ2-2; a possible D gene is TRBD1 (7 bases). Germline V gives CDR1 SQVTM, CDR2 ANQGSEA. This CDR3 spans 17 amino acids. Trimming stripped 1 base from V and 0 bases from J, with 15 bases between. The CDR3: CSVEVGGGPSNTGELFF. CDR3 bases: TGCAGCGTTGAAGTAGGAGGGGGCCCCTCGAACACCGGGGAGCTGTTTTTT.

This chain connects TRBV29-1 to TRBJ2-1; D gene unclear. Germline assignment: CDR1 SQVTM and CDR2 ANQGSEA. Trimming removed 5 bases at V and 6 bases at J, with 11 bases between. The CDR3 consists of 12 residues. The CDR3 region is CSVSPNFNEQFF. DNA of the CDR3: TGCAGCGTTTCGCCCAACTTCAATGAGCAGTTCTTC.

The chain joins TRBV5-1 to TRBJ2-3; 8 positions agree with TRBD2. V trimming: 7 bases; J trimming: 4 bases; junction bases outside the gene matches: 14. Germline values: CDR1 SGHRS, CDR2 YFSETQ. The CDR3 extends over 16 amino acids. The CDR3 spells CASGISGGPNPDTQYF. The CDR3 nucleotides are TGCGCCAGCGGGATCTCGGGAGGGCCGAACCCAGATACGCAGTATTTT.

In its sample, this clone was seen once. The chain combines TRBV7-9 with TRBJ2-1; 9 bases map to TRBD2. The trim removed 2 bases at V and 1 base at J, leaving 12 bases unmatched. Germline CDR1 is SEHNR and CDR2 is FQNEAQ (reference sequence). The CDR3 length is 19 residues. CDR3 bases: TGTGCCAGCAGCTTAATTAGGGTCCCTAGCGGGAAGTCCTACAATGAGCAGTTCTTC. This codes for CASSLIRVPSGKSYNEQFF.

The chain recombines TRBV28 with TRBJ2-7; 8 bases are shared with TRBD1. This CDR3 spans 15 amino acids. Per the germline V gene, CDR1 is MDHEN and CDR2 is SYDVKM. The J segment lost 3 bases and the V segment lost 4 bases, leaving 8 bases of the junction unmatched. The CDR3 is CASSSTGDPIYEQYF. The CDR3 DNA is TGTGCCAGCAGTTCGACAGGGGACCCAATCTACGAGCAGTACTTC.

The rearrangement uses TRBV27 and TRBJ1-6; D call uncertain. The length of the CDR3 is 12 residues. Trimming cost V 10 bases and J 9 bases, with 13 bases left between them. CDR1 and CDR2 from the germline V gene are MNHEY and SMNVEV (reference sequence). In DNA form, the CDR3 reads TGTGCCACCGGCGCCCCGGGTTCACCCCTCCACTTT. Amino acid sequence: CATGAPGSPLHF.

V usage is TRBV6-5 and J usage is TRBJ2-5; the match to TRBD1 covers 10 bases. The CDR3 loop spans 15 amino acids. Germline loops: CDR1 MNHEY, CDR2 SVGAGI. The junction had 10 bases not matched to a gene; V was cut back by 7 bases and J by 5 bases. CDR3 nucleotide sequence: TGTGCCAGCACTATAGGGGACAGGGGAGGTGAGACCCAGTACTTC. Amino acid sequence: CASTIGDRGGETQYF.

In this sample, this clone turned up once. The V gene is TRBV18, the J gene TRBJ2-7, with D possibly being TRBD2 (6 bases). Germline V gene lookup returns CDR1 KGHSH and CDR2 LQKENI. The CDR3 consists of 13 residues. The V end was cut by 0 bases, the J end by 4 bases, with 7 bases between. CDR3 in amino acids: CASSPPAGYEQYF. The CDR3 DNA is TGTGCCAGCTCACCACCGGCGGGATACGAGCAGTACTTC.

The CDR3 loop is CASSQQGGSPLHF. DNA of the CDR3: TGTGCCAGCAGCCAACAGGGGGGATCACCCCTCCACTTT. The chain links TRBV7-6 to TRBJ1-6; 8 nucleotides agree with TRBD1. Germline CDR1 and CDR2: SGHVS and FNYEAQ. The CDR3 has 13 amino acids. V dropped 5 bases and J dropped 10; count of bases not matched to a gene: 4.

The rearrangement joins TRBV20-1 to TRBJ1-2, with D perhaps matching TRBD1 (6 bases). V gave up 3 bases and J gave up 6 bases, with 14 bases separating them. The CDR3 totals 13 residues. In germline, CDR1 is DFQATT, CDR2 SNEGSKA (reference sequence). The CDR3 DNA reads TGCAGTGCTAGTCGGGGGGCGCGGGATGGCTACACCTTC. It encodes CSASRGARDGYTF.

This clone was detected only once. The chain combines TRBV11-3 with TRBJ2-5; 11 nucleotides align to TRBD1. Germline-derived CDR1 and CDR2 are SGHNT and YENEEA. V was pared by 5 bases and J by 4 bases, with 12 bases of the junction left unmatched. The CDR3 length is 17 residues. The CDR3 is CASSPRTGGAMGETQYF. The CDR3 bases are TGTGCCAGCAGCCCTCGGACAGGGGGCGCGATGGGAGAGACCCAGTACTTC.

V is TRBV6-1 and J is TRBJ2-7; 15 bases map to TRBD2. The V gene end was trimmed by 4 bases and the J gene end by 2 bases; junction bases not matched to a gene: 6. The CDR3 covers 17 residues. Looked up from germline, CDR1 is MNHNS and CDR2 is SASEGT. CDR3 sequence: CASSAGTSGRKAYEQYF. Written as DNA, the CDR3 is TGTGCCAGCAGTGCCGGGACTAGCGGGAGGAAGGCCTACGAGCAGTACTTC.